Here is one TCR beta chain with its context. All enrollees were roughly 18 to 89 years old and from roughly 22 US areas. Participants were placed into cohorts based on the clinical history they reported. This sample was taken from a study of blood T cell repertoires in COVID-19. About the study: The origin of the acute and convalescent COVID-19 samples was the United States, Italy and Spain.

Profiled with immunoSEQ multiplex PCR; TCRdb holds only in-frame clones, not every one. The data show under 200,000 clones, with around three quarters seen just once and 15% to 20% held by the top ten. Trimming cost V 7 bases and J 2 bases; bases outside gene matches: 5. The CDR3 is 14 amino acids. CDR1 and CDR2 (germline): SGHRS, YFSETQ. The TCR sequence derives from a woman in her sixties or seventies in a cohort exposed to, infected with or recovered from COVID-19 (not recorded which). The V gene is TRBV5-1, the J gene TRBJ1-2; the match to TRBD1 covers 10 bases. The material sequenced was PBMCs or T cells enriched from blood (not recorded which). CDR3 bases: TGCGCCAGCGGCCTGACAGGGGGCAACTATGGCTACACCTTC. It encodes CASGLTGGNYGYTF.